This T cell receptor (beta chain) appears in the sequencing data of a study of shared clonotypes between healthy human individuals (dated by TCRdb to about 2020). Context from the whole study: The cohort included a few men and a couple of women between 18 and 49 years of age. Per donor, three plates each were used for CD4 naive and CD4 memory, two for CD8 naive, and one for CD8 memory. Per donor, leukapheresis produced somewhere between about 0.9 and 9 billion PBMCs. Libraries were prepared and TCR repertoires were sequenced by different laboratories using diverse techniques, in order to increase sequencing depth and limit assay-specific biases. Blood TCR repertoires of about five healthy adults were deeply sequenced to estimate repertoire size and the extent of clonotype sharing between individuals.

Using the deep immunoSEQ assay, TCR CDR3 regions were amplified from genomic DNA by multiplex PCR. Genomic DNA extracted from each cell subset was distributed evenly over all wells of several immunoSEQ 96-well plates, and each plate served as one replicate. For sorted subsets, each replicate PCR was loaded with approximately 190 ng genomic DNA, equivalent to 30,000 or so T cell genomes. Purified libraries were measured with a Qubit 3.0 fluorometer, size-checked on a Bioanalyzer 2100, and measured again with the KAPA Library Quantification kit. Every immunoSEQ 96-well plate was sequenced on a separate single-read 150-cycle Illumina NextSeq 550 flow cell. Per the source publication's procedure: Because the immunoSEQ output held only junctional sequences and lacked quality scores, the filtering could not match the filtering applied to full-length reads. To assign V/J genes and CDR3, sequences were annotated using PyIR, a Python wrapper for IgBLAST v1.9, with IMGT germline references. Reads were removed for weak V/J assignments (E-value above 1e-6), missing CDR3, stop codons, out-of-frame junctions, or ambiguous translated residues. V3J clonotypes were defined by identical inferred V gene, J gene, and CDR3 amino acid sequence. The percentage overlap between two repertoires was calculated by dividing the number of shared unique clonotypes by the size of the smaller repertoire. Three approaches were used to assess repertoire richness: RTK rarefaction, the Chao1 estimator, and Recon v2.1 estimates of unobserved clonotypes. Generation probabilities were computed with OLGA for all TCRbeta clonotypes obtained by the gDNA method from four donors. Entries here come from immuneACCESS through TCRdb and include only in-frame sequences with V and J called. Some clones fail to appear in such tables; in the studies checked, an unresolved V gene covers under half of the shortfall, and the cause of the remainder is unknown. V, J and clone size are those of that table, while D and trimming were read from the DNA. This sample has some 900,000 clones in its table, and more than 75% of those were observed once. The ten largest clones add up to about 1.5% of the sample.

Donors were healthy HIV-negative adults with no recently reported acute infections or vaccinations. All donors were Caucasian adults living in Nashville, Tennessee, USA. CD4+ T cells were enriched by magnetic negative selection, after which naive cells were positively selected on CD45RA and the negative fraction was taken as the memory subset. Blood was obtained by leukapheresis, after which PBMCs were separated by Ficoll-Histopaque density gradient centrifugation and cryopreserved in liquid nitrogen vapor phase. Analytical flow cytometry was used to check the purity and quantity of every magnetically sorted T cell population. Genomic DNA was isolated from every sorted fraction and measured by UV absorbance on a Nanodrop 2000c. What the study reported, not specific to this receptor: Sampling was limited to blood, and TCR repertoires in tissue likely differ from TCR repertoires in blood. Naive subsets generally had larger estimated clonotype richness than memory subsets. The small number of donors limited the genetic and exposure-history diversity represented. When a handful of donors were compared, the shared fraction of clonotypes was 5% to 6.5% for naive CD4, around 3.6% for naive CD8, 2% to 2.5% for memory CD4, and 0.4% for memory CD8. Clonotypes shared by all four sorted-subset donors showed higher generation probabilities than non-shared clonotypes. Rarefaction of sorted-subset datasets indicated incomplete sequencing despite the large sequencing depth. Based on pairwise subsampling, the degree of clonotype sharing among donors was expected to be affected by sequencing depth.

Including cysteine and phenylalanine, the CDR3 has 15 amino acids. Only the CDR3 region is kept as DNA, spanning 45 bases read in frame from base 1. The trim is 3 bases for V and 0 bases for J, with a gap of 7 bases between the germline ends. The germline V gene yields SGHRS for CDR1 and YFSETQ for CDR2. Points on this clone: Its cognate antigen has yet to be identified. Base qualities are not recorded, but no much larger clone differs from it by a single base.

The sequencing input was memory CD4+ T cells sorted from blood. The sample's cell subset or site label, decoded: CD45RA-negative fraction. This clonotype was sampled from a young man in good health. The V gene is TRBV5-1 and the J gene is TRBJ2-6; no confident D gene assignment can be made. The CDR3 corresponds to CASSSISSGANVLTF. The DNA sequence is TGCGCCAGCAGCTCTATCAGCTCTGGGGCCAACGTCCTGACTTTC.